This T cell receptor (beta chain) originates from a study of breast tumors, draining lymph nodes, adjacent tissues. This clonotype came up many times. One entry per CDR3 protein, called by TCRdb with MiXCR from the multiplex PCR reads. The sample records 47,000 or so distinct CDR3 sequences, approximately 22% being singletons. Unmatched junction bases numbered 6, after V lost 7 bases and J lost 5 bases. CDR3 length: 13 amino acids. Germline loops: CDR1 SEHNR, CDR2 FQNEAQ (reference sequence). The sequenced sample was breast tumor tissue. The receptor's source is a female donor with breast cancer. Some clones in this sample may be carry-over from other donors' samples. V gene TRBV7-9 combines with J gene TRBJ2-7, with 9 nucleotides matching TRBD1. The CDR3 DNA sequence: TGTGCCAGCACCGCCGACAGGGGGAACGAGCAGTACTTC. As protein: CASTADRGNEQYF.